Sequencing of this TCR beta chain was carried out in a study of tumor and adjacent non-tumor tissue in lung cancer. CDR1 and CDR2 (germline): MNHEY, SVGEGT. The CDR3 runs to 14 residues. A modified ARM-PCR protocol with three rounds of nested PCR amplified TCRbeta. TCRdb reanalysed the multiplex PCR reads using MiXCR and keeps one entry per CDR3 protein. The data hold tens of thousands of distinct CDR3 sequences, with around 78% observed a single time. This clonotype was observed a single time. The CDR3 carries no conserved terminal phenylalanine or tryptophan, so it likely arises from a read error. This sample's RNA came from whole unsorted tissue.

The receptor was derived from a man aged 55 to 70 with non-small cell lung cancer. The V call is TRBV6-2 or TRBV6-3, the J call TRBJ2-1; possibly TRBD2 for D (6 bases). The sample taken for sequencing was lung tumor tissue. The chain's CDR3 is CVSSYSGGGSEQFI. The CDR3 DNA reads TGTGTCAGCAGTTACTCCGGTGGGGGGAGTGAGCAGTTCATC.